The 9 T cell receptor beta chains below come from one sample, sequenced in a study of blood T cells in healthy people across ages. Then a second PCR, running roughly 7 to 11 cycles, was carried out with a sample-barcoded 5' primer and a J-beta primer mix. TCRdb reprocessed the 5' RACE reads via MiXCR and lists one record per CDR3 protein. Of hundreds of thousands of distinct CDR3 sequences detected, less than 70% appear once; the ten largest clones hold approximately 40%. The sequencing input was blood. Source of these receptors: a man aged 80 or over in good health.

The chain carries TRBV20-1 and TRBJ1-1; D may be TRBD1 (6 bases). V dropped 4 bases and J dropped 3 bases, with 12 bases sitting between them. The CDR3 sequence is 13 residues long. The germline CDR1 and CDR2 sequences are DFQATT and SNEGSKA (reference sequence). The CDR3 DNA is TGCAGTGCTAAGGGGGGCCGGTACACTGAAGCTTTCTTT. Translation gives CSAKGGRYTEAFF.

CDR3 sequence (DNA): TGTGCCAGCAGGAGGGAAACCGGGGAGCTGTTTTTT. Amino acid sequence: CASRRETGELFF. The chain carries TRBV27 and TRBJ2-2, with D maybe TRBD2 (5 bases). Germline CDR1 is MNHEY and CDR2 is SMNVEV (reference sequence). The CDR3 is 12 residues long. With 6 bases removed from V and 5 bases from J, the gap between germline ends came to 7 bases.

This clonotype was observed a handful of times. The CDR3 is CASSLLIRADNEQFF. The CDR3 DNA reads as TGTGCCAGCAGCTTACTTATCAGGGCCGACAATGAGCAGTTCTTC. The J gene is TRBJ2-1, the V gene TRBV7-9, with D possibly being TRBD1 (5 bases). Trimming stripped 2 bases from V and 5 bases from J, with 13 bases between. This CDR3 comprises 15 residues. Germline CDR1 SEHNR, CDR2 FQNEAQ (reference sequence). The full variable domain, its missing parts supplied by reference TRBV7-9 and TRBJ2-1, is DTGVSQNPRHKITKRGQNVTFRCDPISEHNRLYWYRQTLGQGPEFLTYFQNEAQLEKSRLLSDRFSAERPKGSFSTLEIQRTEQGDSAMYLCASSLLIRADNEQFFGPGTRLTVL.

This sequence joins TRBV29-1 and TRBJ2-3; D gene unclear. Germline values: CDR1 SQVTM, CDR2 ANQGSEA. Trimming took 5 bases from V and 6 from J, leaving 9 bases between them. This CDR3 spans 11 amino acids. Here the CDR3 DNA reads TGCAGCGTTCGGGTCACGGATACGCAGTATTTT. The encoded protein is CSVRVTDTQYF.

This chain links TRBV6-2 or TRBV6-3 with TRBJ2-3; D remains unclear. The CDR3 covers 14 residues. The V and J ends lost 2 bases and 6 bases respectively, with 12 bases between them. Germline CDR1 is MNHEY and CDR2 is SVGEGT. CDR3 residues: CASSYPDRMDTQYF. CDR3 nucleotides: TGTGCCAGCAGTTACCCCGATCGAATGGATACGCAGTATTTT.

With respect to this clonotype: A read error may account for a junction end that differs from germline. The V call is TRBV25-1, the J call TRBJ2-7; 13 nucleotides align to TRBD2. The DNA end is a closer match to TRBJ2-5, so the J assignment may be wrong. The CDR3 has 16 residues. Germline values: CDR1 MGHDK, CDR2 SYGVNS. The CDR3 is CASGELAGGPGETQYF. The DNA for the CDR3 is TGTGCCAGCGGTGAACTAGCGGGAGGGCCAGGGGAGACCCAGTACTTC.

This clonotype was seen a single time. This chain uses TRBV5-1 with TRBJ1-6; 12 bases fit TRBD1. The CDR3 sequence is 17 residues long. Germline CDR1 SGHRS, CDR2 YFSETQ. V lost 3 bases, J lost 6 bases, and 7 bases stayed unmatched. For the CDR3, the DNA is TGCGCCAGCAGCTCGGGACAGGGGGCGCAGGGTAATTCACCCCTCCACTTT. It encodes CASSSGQGAQGNSPLHF.

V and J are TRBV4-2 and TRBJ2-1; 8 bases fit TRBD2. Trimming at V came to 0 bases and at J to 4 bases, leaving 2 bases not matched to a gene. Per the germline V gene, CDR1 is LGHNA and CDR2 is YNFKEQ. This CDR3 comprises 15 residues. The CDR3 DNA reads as TGTGCCAGCAGCCAAGATCCGGGAGGGTACAATGAGCAGTTCTTC. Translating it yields CASSQDPGGYNEQFF.

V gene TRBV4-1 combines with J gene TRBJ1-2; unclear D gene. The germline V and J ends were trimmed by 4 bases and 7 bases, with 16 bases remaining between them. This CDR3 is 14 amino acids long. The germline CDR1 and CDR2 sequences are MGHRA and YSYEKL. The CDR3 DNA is TGCGCCAGCAGCCGAGTAGATGATATGGGTGGCTACACCTTC. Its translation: CASSRVDDMGGYTF.